Listed below are T cell receptor beta chains from one sample, sequenced in a study of cytomegalovirus exposure and HLA in healthy donors. Profiled with immunoSEQ multiplex PCR; TCRdb holds only in-frame clones, not every one. Of around 49,000 clones listed, around 80% were seen once; the top ten hold around 8%. Input material: PBMCs. All receptors come from a man aged 25 to 40 in good health and CMV-seropositive. Each CDR3 is given without its conserved first and last residue. Clone size, where shown, is once, few, many, or a class for clones that have expanded.

>TRBJ2-4|15|-|TRBV5-1
ASSILPGGAAKNIQY
>TRBJ1-2|10|-|TRBV5-6
ASSTGVYGYT
>TRBJ1-5|13|once|TRBV7-2
ASSLRTGVLQPQH
>TRBJ1-2|11|-|TRBV27
ASRSGINYGYT
>TRBJ2-6|12|once|TRBV19
ASTGTSGANVLT
>TRBJ1-2|15|-|TRBV5-4
ASGFGLPDSVNYGYT
>TRBJ1-2|12|-|TRBV18
ASSPLDIPHGYT
>TRBJ1-1|13|-|TRBV5-1
ASSFYWTGNTEAF
>TRBJ2-1|12|once|TRBV4-2
ASSQEPGIGEQF
>TRBJ1-2|14|-|TRBV4-1
ASSPVADSANYGYT
>TRBJ1-6|12|-|TRBV28
ASRGSAHNSPLH
>TRBJ2-3|13|-|TRBV2
ASSPQGKGTDTQY
>TRBJ1-1|13|-|TRBV7-9
ASSGSGGKVTEAF